This T cell receptor beta chain was profiled in a study of T cell repertoires in cytomegalovirus infection. Each CDR3 protein gets one entry after TCRdb re-called the reads with MiXCR. Seen here are fewer than 900,000 distinct CDR3 sequences, around 29% observed once, and the top ten hold around 13%. The length of the CDR3 is 14 residues. Trimming stripped 7 bases from V and 6 bases from J, with 18 bases between. The germline CDR1 and CDR2 sequences are LGHNT and FRNRAP. Points from the study as a whole: There were carriers of CMV plus the relevant HLA, and cumulative public TCR beta family frequency identified them. Ex vivo, HLA-C-restricted CMV-specific TCR beta clonotypes prevailed over the rest of the response.

Comment on this clonotype: The antigen is undetermined.

This specimen was cultured CD8+ T cells from PBMCs, taken from culture after CMV antigen stimulation. This rearrangement joins TRBV12-5 to TRBJ1-1; a possible D gene is TRBD1 (5 bases). The receptor's source is a human donor in good health (CMV status not recorded). Some clones in this sample may be carry-over from other donors' samples. The CDR3 region is CASAPGGGDPEAFF. CDR3 DNA: TGTGCTAGTGCCCCCGGTGGAGGGGACCCTGAAGCTTTCTTT.